The 15 T cell receptor beta chains below all came from one sample that was sequenced in a study of blood T cell repertoires in COVID-19. Some clones are missing from TCRdb's copy, which holds only in-frame ones; the method was immunoSEQ multiplex PCR. This sample carries 100,000 or so clones, approximately 91% of them seen once, and the ten largest clones take approximately 2.2%. The sequenced sample consisted of peripheral blood. The origin of the receptors is a man aged 45 to 65 with active COVID-19.

The gene calls are TRBV19 and TRBJ1-5; 9 nucleotides align to TRBD1. CDR1 and CDR2 from the germline V gene are LNHDA and SQIVND (reference sequence). The CDR3 contains 16 residues. V was pared by 6 bases and J by 3 bases, with 9 bases of the junction left unmatched. The CDR3 is CASRGVGTGTNQPQHF. CDR3 nucleotides: TGTGCCAGTAGGGGGGTGGGGACAGGGACCAATCAGCCCCAGCATTTT. The whole variable domain, remainder taken from reference TRBV19 and TRBJ1-5, is DGGITQSPKYLFRKEGQNVTLSCEQNLNHDAMYWYRQDPGQGLRLIYYSQIVNDFQKGDIAEGYSVSREKKESFPLTVTSAQKNPTAFYLCASRGVGTGTNQPQHFGDGTRLSIL.

Written as DNA, the CDR3 is TGTGCCAGCAGCTGGGGACAGGGACCTAATCAGCCCCAGCATTTT. It codes for CASSWGQGPNQPQHF. The chain has TRBV5-6 and TRBJ1-5; 9 bases match TRBD1. Germline assignment: CDR1 SGHDT and CDR2 YYEEEE. This CDR3 region has 15 residues. Losses at the gene ends were 3 bases for V and 4 bases for J; bases not matched to a gene: 5.

This chain joins TRBV5-1 and TRBJ2-1; D uncertain. The germline V gene encodes CDR1 SGHRS and CDR2 YFSETQ. The CDR3 totals 16 residues. V was cut by 4 bases and J by 7 bases, with 21 bases left in between. The CDR3 sequence: CASSLPPQAMINEQFF. CDR3 coding DNA: TGCGCCAGCAGCCTACCTCCTCAGGCTATGATTAATGAGCAGTTCTTC.

This chain links TRBV9 with TRBJ2-5, with TRBD1 identical over 11 bases. The CDR3 extends over 15 amino acids. Germline values: CDR1 SGDLS, CDR2 YYNGEE. V was clipped by 2 bases and J by 4 bases; unmatched bases: 4. CDR3 bases: TGTGCCAGCAGCGTTGGACAGGGGGCTGGAGAGACCCAGTACTTC. The encoded protein is CASSVGQGAGETQYF.

This chain links TRBV5-5 with TRBJ1-6, with D unclear. Trimming took off 0 bases at V and 3 bases at J, with 10 bases between the two ends. This CDR3 spans 16 amino acids. Germline V gives CDR1 SGHKS, CDR2 YYEKEE (reference sequence). CDR3 DNA: TGTGCCAGCAGCTTGGCCGTGGGCCTCTATAATTCACCCCTCCACTTT. It translates to CASSLAVGLYNSPLHF. The full variable domain, its missing parts supplied by reference TRBV5-5 and TRBJ1-6, is DAGVTQSPTHLIKTRGQQVTLRCSPISGHKSVSWYQQVLGQGPQFIFQYYEKEERGRGNFPDRFSARQFPNYSSELNVNALLLGDSALYLCASSLAVGLYNSPLHFGNGTRLTVT.

The V call is TRBV10-1, the J call TRBJ2-2; D uncertain. CDR1 WNHNN and CDR2 SYGVQD come from the germline V gene (reference sequence). The V end lost 5 bases, the J end lost 6 bases, and 13 bases lay between the germline ends. The CDR3 consists of 14 residues. CDR3 DNA sequence: TGCGCCAGCAGTACCCGTGAGAAGCCCGGGGAGCTGTTTTTT. Amino acid sequence: CASSTREKPGELFF.

This chain joins TRBV7-8 and TRBJ1-6; D perhaps matches TRBD1 (5 bases). The germline gives CDR1 SGHVS, CDR2 FQNEAQ. The CDR3 spans 15 residues. Trimming took 3 bases from V and 4 from J, leaving 10 bases between them. The CDR3 reads CASSFETGYNSPLHF. CDR3 nucleotide sequence: TGTGCCAGCAGCTTCGAAACAGGATATAATTCACCCCTCCACTTT.

This sequence joins TRBV19 and TRBJ1-1, with a possible D match to TRBD1 (6 bases). Germline CDR1 LNHDA, CDR2 SQIVND (reference sequence). With 4 bases removed from V and 0 bases from J, the gap between germline ends came to 9 bases. The length of the CDR3 is 14 residues. The chain's CDR3 is CASSKGQLNTEAFF. CDR3 bases: TGTGCCAGTAGTAAAGGACAGCTGAACACTGAAGCTTTCTTT.

The chain employs TRBV25-1 and TRBJ1-2; 9 nucleotides align to TRBD1. Germline V gene data show CDR1 as MGHDK and CDR2 as SYGVNS. CDR3 length: 18 amino acids. V was clipped by 5 bases and J by 4 bases; unmatched bases: 17. In DNA, the CDR3 is TGTGCCAGCAGTCCCAACCCGCCCAGGGACAGGGTGTCCTATGGCTACACCTTC. Translation: CASSPNPPRDRVSYGYTF.

This chain uses TRBV7-9 with TRBJ2-2, with 9 bases identical to TRBD2. The V gene end was trimmed by 2 bases and the J gene end by 6 bases; junction bases not matched to a gene: 13. CDR1 and CDR2 (germline): SEHNR, FQNEAQ (reference sequence). CDR3 length: 18 residues. This CDR3 is CASSLPGLATPFAGELFF. The DNA for the CDR3 is TGTGCCAGCAGCTTACCGGGACTAGCAACTCCTTTCGCCGGGGAGCTGTTTTTT.

V is TRBV10-3 and J is TRBJ2-3; 9 nucleotides agree with TRBD2. With 1 base clipped from V and 3 bases from J, the junction kept 5 bases outside the gene matches. CDR3 length: 16 residues. Germline V gene sequence: CDR1 ENHRY, CDR2 SYGVKD. CDR3 bases: TGTGCCATCAGTGAGTTGACTAGCGGAACGACAGATACGCAGTATTTT. Residues: CAISELTSGTTDTQYF.

The CDR3 DNA sequence: TGTGCCTGGCAAACCTCCCCCGGGACAGGGGGATATGGCTACACCTTC. This sequence encodes CAWQTSPGTGGYGYTF. The V and J genes are TRBV30 and TRBJ1-2; 11 bases align to TRBD1. The CDR3 spans 16 residues. Trimming removed 5 bases from V and 5 bases from J; junction bases left unmatched: 13. Germline V CDR1 and CDR2: GTSNPN, SVGIG (reference sequence).

This clone was found once. This chain uses TRBV11-3 with TRBJ2-5, with D hard to call. Germline assignment: CDR1 SGHNT and CDR2 YENEEA. The ends were cut back, 1 base at V and 5 bases at J, with 11 bases in the middle. This CDR3 spans 14 amino acids. For the CDR3, the DNA is TGTGCCAGCAGCTTAGGCGGTTTTAGGGAGACCCAGTACTTC. Protein sequence: CASSLGGFRETQYF.

This clone was recorded once. J is TRBJ1-1 and V is TRBV9; D ambiguous. The CDR3 runs to 13 residues. Germline CDR1 and CDR2: SGDLS and YYNGEE. V lost 3 bases, J lost 0 bases, and 6 bases lay in between. The CDR3 DNA reads as TGTGCCAGCAGCGCTTTCCTGAACACTGAAGCTTTCTTT. Its translation: CASSAFLNTEAFF.

J is TRBJ2-2 and V is TRBV5-4, with 8 bases aligning to TRBD2. The CDR3 is made up of 15 amino acids. Germline V gene lookup returns CDR1 SGHNT and CDR2 YYREEE (reference sequence). Trimming at V came to 2 bases and at J to 6 bases, leaving 6 bases not matched to a gene. CDR3 protein: CASSFASGRAGELFF. The CDR3 DNA reads TGTGCCAGCAGCTTTGCTAGCGGGCGGGCCGGGGAGCTGTTTTTT.